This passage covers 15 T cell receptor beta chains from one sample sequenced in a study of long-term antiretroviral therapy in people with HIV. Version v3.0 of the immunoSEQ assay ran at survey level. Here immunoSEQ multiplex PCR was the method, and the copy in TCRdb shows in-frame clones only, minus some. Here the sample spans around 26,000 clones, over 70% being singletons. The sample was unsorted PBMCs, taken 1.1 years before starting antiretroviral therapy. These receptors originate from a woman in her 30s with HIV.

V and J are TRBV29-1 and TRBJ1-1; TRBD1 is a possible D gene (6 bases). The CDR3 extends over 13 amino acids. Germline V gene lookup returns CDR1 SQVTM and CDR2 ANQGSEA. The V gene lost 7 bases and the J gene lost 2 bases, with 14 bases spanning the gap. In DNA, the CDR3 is TGCAGCGCTGACGGGGGGCCAAACACTGAAGCTTTCTTT. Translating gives CSADGGPNTEAFF.

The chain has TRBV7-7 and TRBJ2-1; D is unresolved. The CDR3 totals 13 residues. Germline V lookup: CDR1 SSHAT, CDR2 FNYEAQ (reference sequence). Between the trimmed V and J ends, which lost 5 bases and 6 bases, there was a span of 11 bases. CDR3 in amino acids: CASSLRGGNEQFF. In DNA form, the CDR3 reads TGTGCCAGCAGCCTAAGAGGTGGCAATGAGCAGTTCTTC.

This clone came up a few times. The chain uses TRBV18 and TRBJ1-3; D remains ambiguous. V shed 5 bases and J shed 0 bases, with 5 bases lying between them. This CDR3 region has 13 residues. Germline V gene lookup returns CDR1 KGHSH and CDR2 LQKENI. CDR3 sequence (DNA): TGTGCCAGCTCAGACTCCTCTGGAAACACCATATATTTT. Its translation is CASSDSSGNTIYF. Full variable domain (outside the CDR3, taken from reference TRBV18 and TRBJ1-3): NAGVMQNPRHLVRRRGQEARLRCSPMKGHSHVYWYRQLPEEGLKFMVYLQKENIIDESGMPKERFSAEFPKEGPSILRIQQVVRGDSAAYFCASSDSSGNTIYFGEGSWLTVV.

The CDR3 coding sequence is TGTGCCAGCCGCCCCGGGACAGTCAGCTCCTACGAGCAGTACTTC. This sequence encodes CASRPGTVSSYEQYF. J is TRBJ2-7 and V is TRBV6-1, with 7 positions matching TRBD1. The CDR3 is made up of 15 amino acids. CDR1 MNHNS and CDR2 SASEGT come from the germline V gene. Unmatched junction bases numbered 10, after V lost 8 bases and J lost 0 bases.

The CDR3 spells CASSPLLTARTYNEQFF. For the CDR3, the DNA is TGCGCCAGCAGCCCGCTTCTGACAGCACGGACATACAATGAGCAGTTCTTC. The J gene is TRBJ2-1, the V gene TRBV4-1, with TRBD1 as a possible D gene (5 bases). The length of the CDR3 is 17 residues. V was cut by 4 bases and J by 4 bases, with 20 bases left in between. Germline CDR1 and CDR2: MGHRA and YSYEKL.

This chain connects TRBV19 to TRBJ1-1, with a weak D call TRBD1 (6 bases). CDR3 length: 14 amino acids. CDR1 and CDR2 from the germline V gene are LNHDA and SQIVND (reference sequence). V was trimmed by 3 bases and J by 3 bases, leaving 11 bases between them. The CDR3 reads CASSMDRRYTEAFF. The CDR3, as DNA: TGTGCCAGTAGTATGGACAGACGCTACACTGAAGCTTTCTTT.

The CDR3 DNA reads as TGTGCCTGGGAAGGGGGAAATGAAAAACTGTTTTTT. It encodes CAWEGGNEKLFF. The V and J genes are TRBV30 and TRBJ1-4, with D possibly TRBD1 on 6 matching bases. The CDR3 totals 12 residues. V lost 5 bases to trimming and J lost 5 bases, with 9 bases between them. Germline V CDR1 and CDR2: GTSNPN, SVGIG (reference sequence).

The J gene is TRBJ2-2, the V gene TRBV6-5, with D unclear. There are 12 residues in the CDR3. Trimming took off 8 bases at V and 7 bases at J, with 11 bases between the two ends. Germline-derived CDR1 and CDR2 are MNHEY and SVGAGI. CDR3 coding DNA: TGTGCCAGCGGTCCTCGCGGCGGGGAGCTGTTTTTT. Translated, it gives CASGPRGGELFF.

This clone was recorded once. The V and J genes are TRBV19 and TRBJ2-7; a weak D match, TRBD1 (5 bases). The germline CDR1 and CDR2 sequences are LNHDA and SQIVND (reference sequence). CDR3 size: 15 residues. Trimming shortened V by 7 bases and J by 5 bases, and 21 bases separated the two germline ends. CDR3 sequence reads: CASTNQGQGADEQYF. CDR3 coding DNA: TGTGCCAGTACCAACCAAGGCCAGGGTGCGGACGAGCAGTACTTC.

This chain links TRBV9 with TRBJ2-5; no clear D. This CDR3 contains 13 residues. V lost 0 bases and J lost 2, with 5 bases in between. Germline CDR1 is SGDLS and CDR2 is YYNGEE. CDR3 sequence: CASSVANQETQYF. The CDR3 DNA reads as TGTGCCAGCAGCGTAGCCAATCAAGAGACCCAGTACTTC.

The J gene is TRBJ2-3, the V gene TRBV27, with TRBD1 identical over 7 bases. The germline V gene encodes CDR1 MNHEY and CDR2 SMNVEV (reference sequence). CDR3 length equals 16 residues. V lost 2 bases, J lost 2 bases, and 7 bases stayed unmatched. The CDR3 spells CASSLTWDRSTDTQYF. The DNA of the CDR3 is TGTGCCAGCAGTTTAACCTGGGACAGATCCACAGATACGCAGTATTTT.

Here the CDR3 reads CASSLGGLKNTEAFF. DNA for the CDR3: TGTGCCAGCAGCTTAGGGGGGTTAAAGAACACTGAAGCTTTCTTT. V is TRBV13 and J is TRBJ1-1, with no clear D. There are 15 residues in the CDR3. Germline V CDR1 and CDR2: PRHDT, FYEKMQ (reference sequence). V dropped 0 bases and J dropped 1 base, with 9 bases sitting between them.

The CDR3 loop reads CASSPAPGLDNYGYTF. The CDR3 nucleotides are TGTGCCAGCAGCCCCGCTCCAGGGCTGGATAACTATGGCTACACCTTC. The chain uses TRBV7-6 and TRBJ1-2; maybe TRBD1 (5 bases). CDR1 SGHVS and CDR2 FNYEAQ come from the germline V gene. Trimming took 5 bases from V and 1 from J, leaving 17 bases between them. CDR3 length equals 16 residues.

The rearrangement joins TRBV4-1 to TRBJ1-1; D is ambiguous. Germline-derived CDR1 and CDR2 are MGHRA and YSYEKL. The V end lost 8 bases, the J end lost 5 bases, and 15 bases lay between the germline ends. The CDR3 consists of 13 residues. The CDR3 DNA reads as TGCGCCAGCCAAGATTTGACACTAACTGAAGCTTTCTTT. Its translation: CASQDLTLTEAFF.

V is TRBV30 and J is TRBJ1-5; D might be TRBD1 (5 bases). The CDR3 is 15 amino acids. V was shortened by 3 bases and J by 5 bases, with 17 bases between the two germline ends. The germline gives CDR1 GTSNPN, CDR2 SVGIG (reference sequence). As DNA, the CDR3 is TGTGCCTGGAGGGCCGGGACCCTGAAGTATCAGCCCCAGCATTTT. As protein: CAWRAGTLKYQPQHF.